This T cell receptor beta chain was sequenced during a study of cytomegalovirus exposure and HLA in healthy donors. Overall study results and limits: Some V segments could not be told apart, so they were left out, TRBV6-2 and TRBV6-3 among them.

Turning to this clone: As yet, its antigen is unknown.

Germline CDR1 and CDR2: KGHSH and LQKENI. This CDR3 spans 16 amino acids. The V and J ends lost 4 bases and 5 bases, in that order; junction bases with no gene match: 6. Amplification used 60 Vbeta primers and 13 Jbeta primers. Profiling relied on immunoSEQ multiplex PCR, and the TCRdb table lists in-frame clones only, not all of them. The sample carries approximately 150,000 clones, roughly 85% recorded once. Material: PBMCs. The source is a man between 25 and 39 years old in good health and CMV-seropositive. V gene TRBV18 combines with J gene TRBJ2-3; 13 bases fit TRBD2. In DNA form, the CDR3 reads TGTGCCAGCTCACGGGGACTAGCGGGATCCCAAGATACGCAGTATTTT. Encoded protein: CASSRGLAGSQDTQYF.